This T cell receptor (beta chain) came from a study of cytomegalovirus exposure and HLA in healthy donors. Researchers ran the PCR with 60 Vbeta and 13 Jbeta primers. The protocol was immunoSEQ multiplex PCR, while the TCRdb copy is restricted to in-frame clones and leaves out a portion. The repertoire holds 35,000 to 45,000 clones, with 50% as singletons. The CDR3 is 15 residues long. CDR1 MNHNS and CDR2 SASEGT come from the germline V gene. Trimming stripped 6 bases from V and 3 bases from J, with 15 bases between. This clone turned up a few times. The chain recombines TRBV6-1 with TRBJ1-5; perhaps TRBD1 as D (5 bases). The sample comprised PBMCs. This receptor was identified in a human donor in good health. The DNA for the CDR3 is TGTGCCAGCAGGCCGGGAGGGGATCCCAATCAGCCCCAGCATTTT. It specifies CASRPGGDPNQPQHF.